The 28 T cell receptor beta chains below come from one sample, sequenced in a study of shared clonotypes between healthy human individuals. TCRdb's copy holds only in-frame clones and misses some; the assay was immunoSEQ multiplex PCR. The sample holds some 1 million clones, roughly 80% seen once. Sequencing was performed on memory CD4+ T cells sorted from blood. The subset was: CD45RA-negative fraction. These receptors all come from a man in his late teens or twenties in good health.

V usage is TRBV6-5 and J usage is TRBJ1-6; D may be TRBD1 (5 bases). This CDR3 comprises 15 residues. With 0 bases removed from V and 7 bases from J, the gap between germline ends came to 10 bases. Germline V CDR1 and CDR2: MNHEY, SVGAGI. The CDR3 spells CASSYSEPGNSPLHF. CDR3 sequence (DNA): TGTGCCAGCAGTTACTCGGAGCCAGGGAATTCACCCCTCCACTTT.

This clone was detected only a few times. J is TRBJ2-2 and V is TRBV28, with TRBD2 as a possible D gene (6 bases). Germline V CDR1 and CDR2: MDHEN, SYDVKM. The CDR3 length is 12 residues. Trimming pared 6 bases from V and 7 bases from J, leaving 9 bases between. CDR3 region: CASRRGGGELFF. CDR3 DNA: TGTGCCAGCAGGAGGGGAGGCGGGGAGCTGTTTTTT.

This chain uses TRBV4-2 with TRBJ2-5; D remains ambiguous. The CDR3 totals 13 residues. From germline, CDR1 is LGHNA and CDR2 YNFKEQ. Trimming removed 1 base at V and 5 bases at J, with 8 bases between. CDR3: CASSQASFETQYF. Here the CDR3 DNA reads TGTGCCAGCAGCCAAGCCTCTTTCGAGACCCAGTACTTC.

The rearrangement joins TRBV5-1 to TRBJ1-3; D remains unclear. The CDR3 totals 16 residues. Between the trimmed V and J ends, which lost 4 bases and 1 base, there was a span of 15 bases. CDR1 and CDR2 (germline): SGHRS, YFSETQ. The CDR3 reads CASSPQPPQSGNTIYF. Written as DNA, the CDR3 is TGCGCCAGCAGCCCGCAACCCCCACAGTCTGGAAACACCATATATTTT.

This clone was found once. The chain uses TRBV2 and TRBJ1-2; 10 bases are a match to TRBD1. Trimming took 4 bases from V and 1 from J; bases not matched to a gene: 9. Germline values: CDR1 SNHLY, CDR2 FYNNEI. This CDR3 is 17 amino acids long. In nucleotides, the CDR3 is TGTGCCAGCAGTGCGTCCGGGACAGGGGCCGATAACTATGGCTACACCTTC. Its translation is CASSASGTGADNYGYTF.

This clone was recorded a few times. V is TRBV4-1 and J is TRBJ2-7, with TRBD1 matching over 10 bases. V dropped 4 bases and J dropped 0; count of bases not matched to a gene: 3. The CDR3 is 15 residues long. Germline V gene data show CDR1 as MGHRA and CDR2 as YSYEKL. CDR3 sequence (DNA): TGCGCCAGCAGCCTAAGACAGGGGGCCTCCTACGAGCAGTACTTC. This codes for CASSLRQGASYEQYF.

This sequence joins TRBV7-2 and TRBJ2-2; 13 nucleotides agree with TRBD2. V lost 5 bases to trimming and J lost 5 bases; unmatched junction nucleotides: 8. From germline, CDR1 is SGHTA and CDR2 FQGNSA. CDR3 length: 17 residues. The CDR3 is CASSTGTSGILTGELFF. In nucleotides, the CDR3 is TGTGCCAGCAGCACCGGGACTAGCGGGATCTTGACCGGGGAGCTGTTTTTT.

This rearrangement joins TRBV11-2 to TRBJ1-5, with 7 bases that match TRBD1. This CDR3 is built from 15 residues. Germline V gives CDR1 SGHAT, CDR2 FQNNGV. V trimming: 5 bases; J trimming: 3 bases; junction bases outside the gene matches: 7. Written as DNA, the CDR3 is TGTGCCAGCAGCCAAGACAGGGCCCTCAATCAGCCCCAGCATTTT. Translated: CASSQDRALNQPQHF.

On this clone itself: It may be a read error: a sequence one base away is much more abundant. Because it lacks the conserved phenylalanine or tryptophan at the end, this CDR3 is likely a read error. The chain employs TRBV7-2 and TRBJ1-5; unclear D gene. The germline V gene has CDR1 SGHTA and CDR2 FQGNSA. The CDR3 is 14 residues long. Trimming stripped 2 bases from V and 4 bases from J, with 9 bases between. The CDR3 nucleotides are TGTGCCAGCAGCTTATTCCCAGAGAATCAGCCCCAGCATCTT. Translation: CASSLFPENQPQHL.

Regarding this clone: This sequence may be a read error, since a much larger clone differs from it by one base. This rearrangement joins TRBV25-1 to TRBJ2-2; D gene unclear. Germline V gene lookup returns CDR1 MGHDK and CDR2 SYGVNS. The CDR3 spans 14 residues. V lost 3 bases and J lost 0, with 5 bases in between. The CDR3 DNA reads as TGTGCCAGCAGTGATCGGACGAACACCGGGGAGCTGTTTTTT. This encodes CASSDRTNTGELFF.

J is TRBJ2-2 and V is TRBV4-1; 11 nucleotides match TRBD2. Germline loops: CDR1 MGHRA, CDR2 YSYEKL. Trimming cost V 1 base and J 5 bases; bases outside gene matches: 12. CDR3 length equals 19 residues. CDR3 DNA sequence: TGCGCCAGCAGCCAAGTAATTAGTAGCGGGAGGGCCAGTACCGGGGAGCTGTTTTTT. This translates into CASSQVISSGRASTGELFF.

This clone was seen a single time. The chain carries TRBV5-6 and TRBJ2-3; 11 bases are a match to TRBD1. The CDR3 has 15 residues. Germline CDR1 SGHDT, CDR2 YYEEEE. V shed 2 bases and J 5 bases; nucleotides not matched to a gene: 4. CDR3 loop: CASSFRTGGRDTQYF. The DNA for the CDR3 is TGTGCCAGCAGCTTCCGGACAGGGGGCAGAGATACGCAGTATTTT.

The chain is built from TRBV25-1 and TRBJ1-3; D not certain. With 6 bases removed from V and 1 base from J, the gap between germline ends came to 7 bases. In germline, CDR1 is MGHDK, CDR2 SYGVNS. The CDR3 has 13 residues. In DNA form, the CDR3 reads TGTGCCAGCAGGGTGGGGTCTGGAAACACCATATATTTT. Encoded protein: CASRVGSGNTIYF.

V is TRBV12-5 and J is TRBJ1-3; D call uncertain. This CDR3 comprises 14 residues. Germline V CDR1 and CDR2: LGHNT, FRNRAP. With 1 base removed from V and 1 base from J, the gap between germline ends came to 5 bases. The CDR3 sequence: CASGLGGSGNTIYF. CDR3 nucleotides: TGTGCTAGTGGTTTGGGAGGGTCTGGAAACACCATATATTTT.

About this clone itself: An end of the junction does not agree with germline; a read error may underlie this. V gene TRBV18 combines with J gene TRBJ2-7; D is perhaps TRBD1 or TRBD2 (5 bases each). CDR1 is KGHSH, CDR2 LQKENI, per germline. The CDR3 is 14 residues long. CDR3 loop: CASSPRVGDYEQYF. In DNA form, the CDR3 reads TGTGCCAGCTCCCCACGCGTGGGGGACTACGAGCAGTACTTC.

This CDR3 reads CASSLRDRGNSPLHF. The CDR3, as DNA: TGCGCCAGCAGCCTAAGGGACAGGGGTAATTCACCCCTCCACTTT. This chain connects TRBV4-1 to TRBJ1-6; TRBD1 aligns across 10 bases. The ends lost 4 bases at V and 6 bases at J; junction bases unmatched: 3. The germline V gene encodes CDR1 MGHRA and CDR2 YSYEKL. The CDR3 consists of 15 residues.

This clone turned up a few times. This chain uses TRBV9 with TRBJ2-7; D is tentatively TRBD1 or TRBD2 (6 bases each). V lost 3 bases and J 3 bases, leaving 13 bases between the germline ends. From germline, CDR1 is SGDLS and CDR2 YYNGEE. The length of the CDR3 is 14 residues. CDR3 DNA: TGTGCCAGCAGCGAGAGAGGGGGGAACTACGAGCAGTACTTC. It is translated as CASSERGGNYEQYF.

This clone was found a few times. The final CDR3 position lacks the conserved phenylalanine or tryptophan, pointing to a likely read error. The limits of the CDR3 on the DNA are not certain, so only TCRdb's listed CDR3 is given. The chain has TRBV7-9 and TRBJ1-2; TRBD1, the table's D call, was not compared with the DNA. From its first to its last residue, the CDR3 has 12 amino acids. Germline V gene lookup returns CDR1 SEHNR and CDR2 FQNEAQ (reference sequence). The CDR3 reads CASSSDRTGYLT.

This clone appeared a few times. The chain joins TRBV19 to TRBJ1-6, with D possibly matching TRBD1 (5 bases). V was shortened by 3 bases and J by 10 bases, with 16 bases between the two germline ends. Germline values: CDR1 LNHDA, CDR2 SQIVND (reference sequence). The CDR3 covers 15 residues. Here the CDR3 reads CASSIGTELGSPLHF. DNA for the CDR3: TGTGCCAGTAGTATTGGGACTGAGCTGGGATCACCCCTCCACTTT. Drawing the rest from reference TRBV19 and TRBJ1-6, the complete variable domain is DGGITQSPKYLFRKEGQNVTLSCEQNLNHDAMYWYRQDPGQGLRLIYYSQIVNDFQKGDIAEGYSVSREKKESFPLTVTSAQKNPTAFYLCASSIGTELGSPLHFGNGTRLTVT.

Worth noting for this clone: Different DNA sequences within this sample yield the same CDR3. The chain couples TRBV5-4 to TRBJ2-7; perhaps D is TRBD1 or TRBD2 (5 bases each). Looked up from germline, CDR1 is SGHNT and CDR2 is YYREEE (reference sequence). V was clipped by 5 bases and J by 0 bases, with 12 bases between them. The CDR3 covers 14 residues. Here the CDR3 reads CASSRDRSSYEQYF. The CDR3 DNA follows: TGTGCCAGCAGTCGGGACCGAAGCTCCTACGAGCAGTACTTC.

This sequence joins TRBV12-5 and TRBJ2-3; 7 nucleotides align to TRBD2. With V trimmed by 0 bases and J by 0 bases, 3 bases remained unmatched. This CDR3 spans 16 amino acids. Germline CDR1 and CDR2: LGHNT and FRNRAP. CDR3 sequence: CASGLVVGGSTDTQYF. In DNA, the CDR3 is TGTGCTAGTGGTTTGGTAGTGGGAGGGAGCACAGATACGCAGTATTTT.

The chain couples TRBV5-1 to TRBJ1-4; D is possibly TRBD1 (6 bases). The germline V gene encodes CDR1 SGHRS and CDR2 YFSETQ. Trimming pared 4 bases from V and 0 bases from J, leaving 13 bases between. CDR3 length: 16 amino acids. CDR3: CASSPGTSATNEKLFF. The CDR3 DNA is TGCGCCAGCAGCCCCGGGACATCCGCAACTAATGAAAAACTGTTTTTT.

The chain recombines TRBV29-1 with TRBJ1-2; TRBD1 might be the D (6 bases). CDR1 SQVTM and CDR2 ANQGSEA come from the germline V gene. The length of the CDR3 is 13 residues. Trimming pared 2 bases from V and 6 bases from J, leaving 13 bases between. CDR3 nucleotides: TGCAGCGTTGAACCGCAGGGGAGGGATGGCTACACCTTC. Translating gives CSVEPQGRDGYTF.

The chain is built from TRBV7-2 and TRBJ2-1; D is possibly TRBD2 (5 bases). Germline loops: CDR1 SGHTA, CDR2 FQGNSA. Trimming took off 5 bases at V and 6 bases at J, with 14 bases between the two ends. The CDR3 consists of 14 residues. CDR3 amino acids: CASSPGSTGNEQFF. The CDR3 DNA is TGTGCCAGCAGCCCGGGGTCCACGGGCAATGAGCAGTTCTTC.

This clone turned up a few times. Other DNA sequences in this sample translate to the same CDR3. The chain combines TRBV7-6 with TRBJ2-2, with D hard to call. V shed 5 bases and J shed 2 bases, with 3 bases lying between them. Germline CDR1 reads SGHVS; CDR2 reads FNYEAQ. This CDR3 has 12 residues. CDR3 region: CASSHNTGELFF. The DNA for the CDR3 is TGTGCCAGCAGCCACAACACCGGGGAGCTGTTTTTT. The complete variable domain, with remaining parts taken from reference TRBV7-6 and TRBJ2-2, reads GAGVSQSPRYKVTKRGQDVALRCDPISGHVSLYWYRQALGQGPEFLTYFNYEAQQDKSGLPNDRFSAERPEGSISTLTIQRTEQRDSAMYRCASSHNTGELFFGEGSRLTVL.

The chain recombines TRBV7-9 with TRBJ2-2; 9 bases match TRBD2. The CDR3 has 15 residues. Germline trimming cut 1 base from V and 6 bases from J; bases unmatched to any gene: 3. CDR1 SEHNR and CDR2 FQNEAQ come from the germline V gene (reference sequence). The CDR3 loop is CASSLGTSVPGELFF. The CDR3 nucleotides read TGTGCCAGCAGCTTAGGGACTAGCGTTCCCGGGGAGCTGTTTTTT. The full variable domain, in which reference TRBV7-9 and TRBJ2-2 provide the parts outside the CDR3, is DTGVSQNPRHKITKRGQNVTFRCDPISEHNRLYWYRQTLGQGPEFLTYFQNEAQLEKSRLLSDRFSAERPKGSFSTLEIQRTEQGDSAMYLCASSLGTSVPGELFFGEGSRLTVL.

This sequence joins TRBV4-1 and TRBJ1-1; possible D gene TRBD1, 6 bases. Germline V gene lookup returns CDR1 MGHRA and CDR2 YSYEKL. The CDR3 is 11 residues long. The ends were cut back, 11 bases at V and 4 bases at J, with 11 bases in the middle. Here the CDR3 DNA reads TGCGCCGTCCTGGGGGCCACTGAAGCTTTCTTT. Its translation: CAVLGATEAFF.

Written as DNA, the CDR3 is TGTGCCATCTCTGGGGCCGGACAGGGGGCATCTGGCGGGGGGCCCACAGATACGCAGTATTTT. Amino acid sequence: CAISGAGQGASGGGPTDTQYF. V usage is TRBV10-3 and J usage is TRBJ2-3; 11 nucleotides match TRBD1. Germline V CDR1 and CDR2: ENHRY, SYGVKD. V gave up 8 bases and J gave up 2 bases; unmatched junction bases: 24. This CDR3 has 21 amino acids.